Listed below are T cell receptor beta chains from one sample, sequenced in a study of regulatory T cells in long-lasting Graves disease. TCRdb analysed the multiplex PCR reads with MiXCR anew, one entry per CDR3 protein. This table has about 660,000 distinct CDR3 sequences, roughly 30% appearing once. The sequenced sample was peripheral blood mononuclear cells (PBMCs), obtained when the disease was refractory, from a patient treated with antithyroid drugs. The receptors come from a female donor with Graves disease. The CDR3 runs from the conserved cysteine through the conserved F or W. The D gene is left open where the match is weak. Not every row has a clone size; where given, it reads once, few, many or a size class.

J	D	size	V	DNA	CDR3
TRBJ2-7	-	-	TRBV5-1	TGCGCCAGCAGCTTGGCCTCGAATAGCGGCTACGAGCAGTACTTC	CASSLASNSGYEQYF
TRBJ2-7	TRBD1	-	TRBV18	TGTGCCAGCTCACCACGGGACAGCAGAAACTACGAGCAGTACTTC	CASSPRDSRNYEQYF
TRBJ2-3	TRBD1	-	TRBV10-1	TGCGCCAGCACCCTCCGGGACAGGGTTGCAAATACGCAGTATTTT	CASTLRDRVANTQYF
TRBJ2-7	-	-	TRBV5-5	TGTGCCAGCAGCTTGATCCCAGGGGAGGCCTACGAGCAGTACTTC	CASSLIPGEAYEQYF
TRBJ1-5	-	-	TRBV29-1	TGCAGCGTCCGAGAGGGGCGAAATCAGCCCCAGCATTTT	CSVREGRNQPQHF
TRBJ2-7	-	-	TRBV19	TGTGCCAGTAGTATCCAGGCAGGGGCCTACGAGCAGTACTTC	CASSIQAGAYEQYF
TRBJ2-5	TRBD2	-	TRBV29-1	TGCAGCGTTGGGGGGACTAGCGGGAGACGAAACAAAGAGACCCAGTACTTC	CSVGGTSGRRNKETQYF
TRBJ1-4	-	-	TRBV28	TGTGCCAGCAGCCCGCAGGGTGAAACTAATGAAAAACTGTTTTTT	CASSPQGETNEKLFF
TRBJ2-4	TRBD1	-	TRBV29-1	TGCAGCGCCCGGGACAGGGGGCGCATAGGCAAAAACATTCAGTACTTC	CSARDRGRIGKNIQYF
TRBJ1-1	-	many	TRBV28	TGTGCCAGCTCACTGACAACTGAAGCTTTCTTT	CASSLTTEAFF
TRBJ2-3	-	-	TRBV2	TGTGCCAGCACTCGGGATCCCCCCACGGATACGCAGTATTTT	CASTRDPPTDTQYF
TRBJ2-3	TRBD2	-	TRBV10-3	TGTGCCATGGGGCGGACTAGCGGGGGGACAGATACGCAGTATTTT	CAMGRTSGGTDTQYF
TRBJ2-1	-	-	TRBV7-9	TGTGCCAGCAGCCCAAAATCGACTAGCTCCTACAATGAGCAGTTCTTC	CASSPKSTSSYNEQFF
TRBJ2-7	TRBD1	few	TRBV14	TGTGCCAGCAGCCTCCAGACAGGGGCCTCCTACGAGCAGTACTTC	CASSLQTGASYEQYF
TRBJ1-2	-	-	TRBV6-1	TGTGCCAGCATCGGGAGGGCGGATGGCTACACCTTC	CASIGRADGYTF
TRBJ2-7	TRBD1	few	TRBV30	TGTGCCTGGAGTGTAGGACAGGGCTACGAGCAGTACTTC	CAWSVGQGYEQYF
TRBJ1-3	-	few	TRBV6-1	TGTGCCAGCAGCCGGGGAAATTCCGACCTTGGAAACACCATATATTTT	CASSRGNSDLGNTIYF
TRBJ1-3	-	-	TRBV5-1	TGCGCCAGCAGCAAGGCCGGACAGTTCTCTGGAAACACCATATATTTT	CASSKAGQFSGNTIYF
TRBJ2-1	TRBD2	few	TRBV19	TGTGCCAGTAGTACGGGACTAGCGCGCAATGAGCAGTTCTTC	CASSTGLARNEQFF
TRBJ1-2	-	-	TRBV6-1	TGTGCCAGCAGTGAAGACGGCGTAAGGGCCCTTAACTATGGCTACACCTTC	CASSEDGVRALNYGYTF
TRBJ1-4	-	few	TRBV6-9	TGTGCCAGCAGTTACTCAGCTAATGAAAAACTGTTTTTT	CASSYSANEKLFF
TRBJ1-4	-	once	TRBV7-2	TGTGCCAGCAGCTTAGCCGGCAGGGAGACTAATGAAAAACTGTTTTTT	CASSLAGRETNEKLFF
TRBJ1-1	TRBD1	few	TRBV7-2	TGTGCCAGCAGCTTAAGGGACAGAATTGAAGCTTTCTTT	CASSLRDRIEAFF
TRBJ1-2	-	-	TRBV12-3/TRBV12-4	TGTGCCAGCAGTCAAAAGCCGGGGCCCGCCTCTTATGGCTACACCTTC	CASSQKPGPASYGYTF
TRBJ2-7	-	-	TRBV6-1	TGTGCCAGCAGTGACCCGGATCTGTTCTACTACGAGCAGTACTTC	CASSDPDLFYYEQYF
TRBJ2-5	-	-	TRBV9	TGTGCCAGCAGCGTACGGGTAGGGGACCAAGAGACCCAGTACTTC	CASSVRVGDQETQYF
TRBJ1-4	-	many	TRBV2	TGTGCCAGCAGTGAATTCGGCAATACTGAAAAACTGTTTTTT	CASSEFGNTEKLFF
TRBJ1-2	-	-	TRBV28	TGTGCCAGCAGTCTATACTATGGCTACACCTTC	CASSLYYGYTF
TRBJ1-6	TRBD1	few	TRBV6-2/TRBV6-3	TGTGCCAGCAGTTACTCGTCAGGGGGCCGTTCACCCCTCCACTTT	CASSYSSGGRSPLHF
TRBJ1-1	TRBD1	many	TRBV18	TGTGCCAGCTCTCCCACAGGGGATACTGAAGCTTTCTTT	CASSPTGDTEAFF
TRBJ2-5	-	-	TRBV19	TGTGCCAGTAGTACCCTTGTACAAGAGACCCAGTACTTC	CASSTLVQETQYF
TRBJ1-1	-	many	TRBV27	TGTGCCAGCAGCCGGACACCTATGAACACTGAAGCTTTCTTT	CASSRTPMNTEAFF
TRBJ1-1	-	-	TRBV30	TGTGCCTGGGGTACTTTTTGGGGGACTGAAGCTTTCTTT	CAWGTFWGTEAFF
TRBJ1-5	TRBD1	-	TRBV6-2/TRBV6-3	TGTGCCAGCAGTCTTGGGACAGGGCAGAATCAGCCCCAGCATTTT	CASSLGTGQNQPQHF
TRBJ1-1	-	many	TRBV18	TGTGCCAGCTCACCACCGGGGACCTGGGGCACTGAAGCTTTCTTT	CASSPPGTWGTEAFF
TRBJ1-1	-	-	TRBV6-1	TGTGCCAGCACCTATCATATCACCACTGAAGCTTTCTTT	CASTYHITTEAFF